The 7 T cell receptor beta chains given below trace back to one sample, sequenced in a study of T-cell reconstitution after alpha-beta-depleted transplantation in children. Preparation of the TCRbeta library used unique molecular identifiers. TCRdb re-analysed the PCR reads in MiXCR, keeping a single row per CDR3 protein. Here the sample spans about 210,000 distinct CDR3 sequences, around a sixth being singletons. Sequenced material: PBMCs, mostly from graft donor cells, taken 360 days after TCRalphabeta/CD19-depleted stem cell transplant. The receptors derive from a male patient aged 2 to 9 who had a stem cell transplant for acute lymphoblastic leukemia, so the T cells may come from the graft donor.

The V call is TRBV4-3, the J call TRBJ2-1, with TRBD2 matching 7 bases. The CDR3 runs to 15 residues. The trim removed 0 bases at V and 3 bases at J, leaving 2 bases unmatched. The V gene's germline CDR1 is LGHNA and CDR2 YSLEER. The CDR3 DNA is TGCGCCAGCAGCCAAGATTGGGGGGGCTACAATGAGCAGTTCTTC. Translated, it gives CASSQDWGGYNEQFF.

V gene TRBV12-3 or TRBV12-4 combines with J gene TRBJ2-1, with 11 bases lining up with TRBD2. The V and J ends lost 5 bases and 4 bases, in that order; junction bases with no gene match: 10. This CDR3 region has 17 residues. The CDR3 DNA follows: TGTGCCAGCAGTCCCGAACTAGCGGGGGCTCATTACAATGAGCAGTTCTTC. It specifies CASSPELAGAHYNEQFF.

V gene TRBV3-1 combines with J gene TRBJ2-1, with 10 bases identical to TRBD2. The ends lost 3 bases at V and 3 bases at J; junction bases unmatched: 14. The CDR3 contains 19 residues. CDR1 is LGHDT, CDR2 YNNKEL, per germline (reference sequence). The CDR3 DNA reads TGTGCCAGCAGCCACAAATCTCACGCGGGACTAGCGATCTACAATGAGCAGTTCTTC. Translating it yields CASSHKSHAGLAIYNEQFF.

This chain uses TRBV25-1 with TRBJ2-1; 9 bases fit TRBD2. The germline gives CDR1 MGHDK, CDR2 SYGVNS. V gave up 4 bases and J gave up 6 bases; unmatched junction bases: 10. The CDR3 spans 16 residues. The CDR3 DNA reads TGTGCCAGCAGTGGCGGAGGGCGGGGGGGCATCAATGAGCAGTTCTTC. Translation: CASSGGGRGGINEQFF.

This clonotype was recorded many times. The chain has TRBV12-3 or TRBV12-4 and TRBJ1-5; D not resolved. This CDR3 contains 12 residues. The V end was cut by 6 bases, the J end by 7 bases, with 10 bases between. CDR3 residues: CASSPERQPQHF. The DNA of the CDR3 is TGTGCCAGCAGCCCCGAAAGGCAGCCCCAGCATTTT.

This chain uses TRBV7-2 with TRBJ1-2, with 9 bases fitting TRBD1. The germline V gene has CDR1 SGHTA and CDR2 FQGNSA. V trimming: 4 bases; J trimming: 10 bases; junction bases outside the gene matches: 4. This CDR3 comprises 12 residues. CDR3 DNA: TGTGCCAGCAGCTCAAGGACAGGGGACTACACCTTC. The encoded protein is CASSSRTGDYTF.

In its sample, this clonotype was seen a few times. The chain employs TRBV7-9 and TRBJ1-2, with unresolved D. The CDR3 covers 14 residues. V was shortened by 1 base and J by 6 bases, with 12 bases between the two germline ends. The germline gives CDR1 SEHNR, CDR2 FQNEAQ (reference sequence). The CDR3 DNA follows: TGTGCCAGCAGCTTAGTAACGACCGCGCATGGCTACACCTTC. It yields the protein CASSLVTTAHGYTF.